The entry below gives a single T cell receptor beta chain sequence along with its context. The source of the sample is a study of blood T cell repertoires in COVID-19. At the level of the study: COVID-19 samples from acute and convalescent phases originated in the United States, Italy and Spain. In each case, the material was cDNA or gDNA derived from T cells, B-cell-depleted T cells, or PBMCs.

The CDR3 is 13 amino acids. From germline, CDR1 is LNHDA and CDR2 SQIVND (reference sequence). Trimming took 6 bases from V and 2 from J; bases not matched to a gene: 3. Study processing details: Researchers report that nucleated cell counts were estimated from reference gene primer amplification. TCRdb keeps only in-frame clones here, not all; method: immunoSEQ multiplex PCR. V and J calls plus clone size are reproduced from that table; the DNA served to infer D and trimming. The table has some 170,000 clones, about 80% seen once. The chain employs TRBV19 and TRBJ2-5; 7 bases are shared with TRBD1. What was sequenced was peripheral blood. The TCR sequence derives from a woman in her sixties or seventies with acute or convalescent COVID-19. CDR3 DNA sequence: TGTGCCAGTAGGGGACAGCTACAAGAGACCCAGTACTTC. The encoded protein is CASRGQLQETQYF.